Listed below are T cell receptor beta chains from one sample, sequenced in a study of T cells in Graves' hyperthyroidism and ophthalmopathy. TCRdb itself ran the multiplex PCR reads through MiXCR, one entry per CDR3 protein. The table lists more than 500,000 distinct CDR3 sequences, roughly 14% of them singletons. The material sequenced was blood. The receptors here all came from a woman aged 35 to 49 with Graves' ophthalmopathy. The CDR3 runs from the conserved cysteine through the conserved F or W. A D gene is named only where the DNA matches it firmly. Part of the rows lack a size; the others show once, few, many or a class for expanded clones.

V gene	CDR3 length	D gene	J gene	clone size	CDR3 protein	CDR3 DNA
TRBV6-1	15	NA	TRBJ1-5	many	CASSPDTVIGQPQHF	TGTGCCAGCAGTCCAGACACGGTTATAGGTCAGCCCCAGCATTTT
TRBV27	14	TRBD1	TRBJ1-1	many	CASSSRGVNTEAFF	TGTGCCAGCAGTTCCAGGGGGGTGAACACTGAAGCTTTCTTT
TRBV6-1	15	TRBD1	TRBJ1-1	NA	CASSKGQAVNTEAFF	TGTGCCAGCAGTAAAGGACAGGCGGTGAACACTGAAGCTTTCTTT
TRBV2	13	NA	TRBJ2-7	NA	CASSTGPLYEQYF	TGTGCCAGCAGTACAGGACCCTTATACGAGCAGTACTTC
TRBV7-2	15	NA	TRBJ1-1	many	CASSLGGAMNTEAFF	TGTGCCAGCAGCTTAGGGGGTGCGATGAACACTGAAGCTTTCTTT
TRBV7-2	16	TRBD1	TRBJ1-2	few	CASSPPDRGLNYGYTF	TGTGCCAGCAGCCCGCCCGATAGGGGGCTAAACTATGGCTACACCTTC
TRBV28	14	NA	TRBJ1-1	many	CASSQGWGNTEAFF	TGTGCCAGCAGCCAGGGGTGGGGAAACACTGAAGCTTTCTTT
TRBV7-9	15	TRBD1	TRBJ1-6	many	CASSNFQTGSSPLHF	TGTGCCAGCAGCAACTTCCAGACAGGGAGCTCACCCCTCCACTTT
TRBV28	14	NA	TRBJ2-2	many	CASSLGTGPGELFF	TGTGCCAGCAGTTTAGGGACTGGTCCCGGGGAGCTGTTTTTT
TRBV12-5	15	NA	TRBJ2-7	many	CASGSLGSNTYEQYF	TGTGCTAGTGGTTCCCTAGGGTCTAACACCTACGAGCAGTACTTC
TRBV19	14	TRBD1	TRBJ1-2	many	CASKFGQGNYGYTF	TGTGCCAGCAAATTTGGACAGGGGAACTATGGCTACACCTTC
TRBV12-3/TRBV12-4	14	TRBD1	TRBJ1-5	NA	CASSRQGLDQPQHF	TGTGCCAGCAGCAGACAGGGGCTCGATCAGCCCCAGCATTTT